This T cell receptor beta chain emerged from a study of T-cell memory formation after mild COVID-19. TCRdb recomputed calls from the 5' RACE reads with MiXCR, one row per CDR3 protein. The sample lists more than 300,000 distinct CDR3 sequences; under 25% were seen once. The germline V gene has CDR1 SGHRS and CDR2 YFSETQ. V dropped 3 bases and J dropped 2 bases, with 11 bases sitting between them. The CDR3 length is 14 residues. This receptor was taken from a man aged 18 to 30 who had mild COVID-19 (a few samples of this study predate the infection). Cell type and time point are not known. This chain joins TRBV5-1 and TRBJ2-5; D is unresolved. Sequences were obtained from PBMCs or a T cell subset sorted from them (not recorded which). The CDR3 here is CASSYLTVQETQYF. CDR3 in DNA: TGCGCCAGCAGCTACCTGACGGTACAAGAGACCCAGTACTTC.